Listed here is a single T cell receptor (beta chain). Its antigen is as yet unknown. TCRdb reanalysed the reads using MiXCR and keeps one entry per CDR3 protein. The sample comprises 900,000 to 950,000 distinct CDR3 sequences, roughly 30% of which are singletons, and 13% rests with the top ten. The data stem from a study of T cell repertoires in cytomegalovirus infection. The CDR3 length is 14 residues. Trimming left V 5 bases short and J 8 bases short, with 16 bases between. The chain links TRBV12-3 or TRBV12-4 to TRBJ1-5; maybe TRBD1 (5 bases). The sample here was cultured CD8+ T cells from PBMCs, taken from culture after CMV antigen stimulation. The TCR comes from a human donor in good health (CMV status not recorded). Some clones in this sample may be carry-over from other donors' samples. This CDR3 reads CASSTGTTGEPQHF. The CDR3 DNA reads as TGTGCCAGCAGTACCGGGACCACCGGGGAGCCCCAGCATTTT.